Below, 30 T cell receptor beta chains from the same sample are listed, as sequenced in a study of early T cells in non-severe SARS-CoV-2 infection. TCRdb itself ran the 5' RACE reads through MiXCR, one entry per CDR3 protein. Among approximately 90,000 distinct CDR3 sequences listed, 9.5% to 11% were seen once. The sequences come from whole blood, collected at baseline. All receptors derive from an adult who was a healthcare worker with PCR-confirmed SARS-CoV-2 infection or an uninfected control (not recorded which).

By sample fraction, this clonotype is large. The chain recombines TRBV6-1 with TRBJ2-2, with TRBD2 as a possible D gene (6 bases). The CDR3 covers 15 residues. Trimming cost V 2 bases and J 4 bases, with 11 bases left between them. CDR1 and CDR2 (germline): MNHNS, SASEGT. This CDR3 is CASSEFSGGTGELFF. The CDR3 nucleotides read TGTGCCAGCAGTGAATTTTCCGGGGGCACCGGGGAGCTGTTTTTT.

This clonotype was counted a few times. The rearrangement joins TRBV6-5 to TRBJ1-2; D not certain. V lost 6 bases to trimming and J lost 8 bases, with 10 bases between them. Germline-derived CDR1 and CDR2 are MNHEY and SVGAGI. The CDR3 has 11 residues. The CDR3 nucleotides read TGTGCCAGCAGGAGCGACGAAGGCTACACCTTC. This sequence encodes CASRSDEGYTF.

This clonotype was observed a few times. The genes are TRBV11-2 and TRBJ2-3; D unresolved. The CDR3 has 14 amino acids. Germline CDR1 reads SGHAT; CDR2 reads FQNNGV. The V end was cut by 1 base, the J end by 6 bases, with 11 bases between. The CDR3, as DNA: TGTGCCAGCAGCTTAGGTCTATGGGTGGATACGCAGTATTTT. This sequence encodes CASSLGLWVDTQYF.

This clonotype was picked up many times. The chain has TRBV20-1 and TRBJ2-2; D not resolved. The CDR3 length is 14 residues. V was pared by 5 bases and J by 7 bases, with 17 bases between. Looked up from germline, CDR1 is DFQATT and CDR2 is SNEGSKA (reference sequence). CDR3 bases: TGCAGTGCTCTAGAGTCAGCTGGGCGCGGGGAGCTGTTTTTT. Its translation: CSALESAGRGELFF.

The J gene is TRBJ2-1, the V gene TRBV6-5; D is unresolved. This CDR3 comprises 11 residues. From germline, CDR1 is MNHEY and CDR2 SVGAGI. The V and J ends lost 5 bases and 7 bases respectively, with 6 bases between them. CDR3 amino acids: CASSIGNEQFF. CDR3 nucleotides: TGTGCCAGCAGTATCGGAAATGAGCAGTTCTTC.

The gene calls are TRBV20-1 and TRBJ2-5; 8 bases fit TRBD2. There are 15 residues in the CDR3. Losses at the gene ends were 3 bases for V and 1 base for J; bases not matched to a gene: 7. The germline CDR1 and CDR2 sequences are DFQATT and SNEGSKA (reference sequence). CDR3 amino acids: CSASTPGRAQETQYF. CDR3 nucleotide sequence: TGCAGTGCTAGTACCCCCGGGAGGGCCCAAGAGACCCAGTACTTC.

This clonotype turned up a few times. CDR3 sequence: CASSLSDRVTQPQHF. CDR3 sequence (DNA): TGCGCCAGCAGCTTGTCGGACAGGGTAACTCAGCCCCAGCATTTT. This chain joins TRBV5-1 and TRBJ1-5, with TRBD1 identical over 8 bases. The trim removed 1 base at V and 6 bases at J, leaving 6 bases unmatched. The CDR3 runs to 15 residues. Germline CDR1 is SGHRS and CDR2 is YFSETQ. Supplemented by reference TRBV5-1 and TRBJ1-5, the full variable domain reads KAGVTQTPRYLIKTRGQQVTLSCSPISGHRSVSWYQQTPGQGLQFLFEYFSETQRNKGNFPGRFSGRQFSNSRSEMNVSTLELGDSALYLCASSLSDRVTQPQHFGDGTRLSIL.

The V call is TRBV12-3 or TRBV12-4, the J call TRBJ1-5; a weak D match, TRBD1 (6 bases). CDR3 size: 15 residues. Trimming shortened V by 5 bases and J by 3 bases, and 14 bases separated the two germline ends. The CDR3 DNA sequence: TGTGCCAGCAGTACAACCGGGACAAACAATCAGCCCCAGCATTTT. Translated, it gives CASSTTGTNNQPQHF.

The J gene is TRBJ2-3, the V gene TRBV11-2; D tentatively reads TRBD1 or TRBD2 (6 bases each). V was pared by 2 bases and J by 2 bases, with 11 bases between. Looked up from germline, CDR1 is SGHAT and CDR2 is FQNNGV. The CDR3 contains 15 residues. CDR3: CASSLKGGSTDTQYF. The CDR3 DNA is TGTGCCAGCAGCTTAAAAGGGGGGTCCACAGATACGCAGTATTTT. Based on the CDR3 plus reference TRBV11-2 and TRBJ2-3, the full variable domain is EAGVAQSPRYKIIEKRQSVAFWCNPISGHATLYWYQQILGQGPKLLIQFQNNGVVDDSQLPKDRFSAERLKGVDSTLKIQPAKLEDSAVYLCASSLKGGSTDTQYFGPGTRLTVL.

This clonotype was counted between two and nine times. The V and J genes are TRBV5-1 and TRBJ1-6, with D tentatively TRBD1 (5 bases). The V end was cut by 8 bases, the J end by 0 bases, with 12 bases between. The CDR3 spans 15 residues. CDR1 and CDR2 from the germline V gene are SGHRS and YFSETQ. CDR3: CASRGTSSYNSPLHF. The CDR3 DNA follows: TGCGCCAGTAGAGGGACGAGCTCCTATAATTCACCCCTCCACTTT.

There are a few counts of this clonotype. The CDR3, as DNA: TGTGCCAGCAGTGAAGGAGGTTACGAGCAGTACTTC. It yields the protein CASSEGGYEQYF. This chain connects TRBV25-1 to TRBJ2-7; maybe TRBD2 (5 bases). Trimming shortened V by 2 bases and J by 4 bases, and 6 bases separated the two germline ends. The CDR3 runs 12 residues. CDR1 is MGHDK and CDR2 is SYGVNS in the germline V gene.

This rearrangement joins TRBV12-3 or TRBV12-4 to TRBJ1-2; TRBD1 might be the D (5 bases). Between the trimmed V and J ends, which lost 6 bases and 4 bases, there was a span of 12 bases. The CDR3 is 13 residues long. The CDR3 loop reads CASRAGYSYGYTF. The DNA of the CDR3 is TGTGCCAGCAGGGCAGGGTATTCCTATGGCTACACCTTC.

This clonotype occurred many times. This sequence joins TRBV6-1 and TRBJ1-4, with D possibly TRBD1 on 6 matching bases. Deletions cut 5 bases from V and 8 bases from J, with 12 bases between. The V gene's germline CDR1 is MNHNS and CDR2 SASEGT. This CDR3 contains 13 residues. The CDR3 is CASSTQGWEKLFF. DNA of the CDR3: TGTGCCAGCAGTACACAGGGATGGGAAAAACTGTTTTTT.

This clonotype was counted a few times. The CDR3 DNA is TGCAGCGTTGCTTCAGGATATGAGACCCAGTACTTC. Protein product: CSVASGYETQYF. This rearrangement joins TRBV29-1 to TRBJ2-5; D gene unclear. The CDR3 is 12 amino acids. Trimming removed 4 bases at V and 5 bases at J, with 11 bases between. The germline V gene encodes CDR1 SQVTM and CDR2 ANQGSEA. The full variable domain, with the rest looked up from reference TRBV29-1 and TRBJ2-5, is SAVISQKPSRDICQRGTSLTIQCQVDSQVTMMFWYRQQPGQSLTLIATANQGSEATYESGFVIDKFPISRPNLTFSTLTVSNMSPEDSSIYLCSVASGYETQYFGPGTRLLVL.

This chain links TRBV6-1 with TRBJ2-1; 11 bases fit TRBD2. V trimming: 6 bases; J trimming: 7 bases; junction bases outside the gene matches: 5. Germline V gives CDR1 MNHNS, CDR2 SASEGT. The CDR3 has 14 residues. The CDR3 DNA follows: TGTGCCAGCAGAACTAGCGGGAGTGTAAATGAGCAGTTCTTC. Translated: CASRTSGSVNEQFF.

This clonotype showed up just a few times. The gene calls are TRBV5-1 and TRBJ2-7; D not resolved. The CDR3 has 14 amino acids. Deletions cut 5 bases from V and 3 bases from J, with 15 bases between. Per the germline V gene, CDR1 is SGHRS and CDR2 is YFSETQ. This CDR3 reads CASSAGQPIYEQYF. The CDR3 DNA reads TGCGCCAGCAGTGCAGGCCAACCTATCTACGAGCAGTACTTC.

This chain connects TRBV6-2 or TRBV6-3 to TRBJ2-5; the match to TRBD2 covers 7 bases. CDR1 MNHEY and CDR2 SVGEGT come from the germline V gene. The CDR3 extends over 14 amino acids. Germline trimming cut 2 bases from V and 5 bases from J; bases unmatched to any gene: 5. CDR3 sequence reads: CASSYPGGEETQYF. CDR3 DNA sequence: TGTGCCAGCAGTTACCCGGGGGGAGAGGAGACCCAGTACTTC.

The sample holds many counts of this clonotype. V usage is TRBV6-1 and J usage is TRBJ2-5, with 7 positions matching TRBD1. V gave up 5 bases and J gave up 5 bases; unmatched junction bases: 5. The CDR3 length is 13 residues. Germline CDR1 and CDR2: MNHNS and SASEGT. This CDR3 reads CASSQYRGETQYF. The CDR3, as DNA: TGTGCCAGCAGTCAGTACAGGGGTGAGACCCAGTACTTC.

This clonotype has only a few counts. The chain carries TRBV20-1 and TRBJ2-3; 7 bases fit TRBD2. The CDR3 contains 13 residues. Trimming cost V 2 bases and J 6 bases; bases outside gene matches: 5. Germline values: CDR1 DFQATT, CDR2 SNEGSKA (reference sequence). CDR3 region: CSARPGGVDTQYF. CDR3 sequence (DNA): TGCAGTGCTAGACCGGGGGGAGTGGATACGCAGTATTTT.

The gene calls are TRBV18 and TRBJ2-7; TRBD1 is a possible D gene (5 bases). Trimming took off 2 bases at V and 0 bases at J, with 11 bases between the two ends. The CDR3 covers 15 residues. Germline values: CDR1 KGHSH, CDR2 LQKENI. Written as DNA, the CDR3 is TGTGCCAGCTCACCAGGTCAGGACACCTCCTACGAGCAGTACTTC. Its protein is CASSPGQDTSYEQYF.

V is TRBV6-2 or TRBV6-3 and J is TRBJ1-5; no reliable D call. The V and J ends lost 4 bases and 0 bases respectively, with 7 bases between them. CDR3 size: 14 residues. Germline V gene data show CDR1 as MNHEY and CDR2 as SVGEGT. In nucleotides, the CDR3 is TGTGCCAGCAGTTCGCGTGGTAGCAATCAGCCCCAGCATTTT. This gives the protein CASSSRGSNQPQHF.

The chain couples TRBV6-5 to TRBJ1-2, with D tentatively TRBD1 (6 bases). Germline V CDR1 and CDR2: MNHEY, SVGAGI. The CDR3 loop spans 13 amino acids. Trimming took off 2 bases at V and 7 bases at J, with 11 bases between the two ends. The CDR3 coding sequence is TGTGCCAGCAGTTACGCACAGGGAAGTGGCTACACCTTC. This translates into CASSYAQGSGYTF.

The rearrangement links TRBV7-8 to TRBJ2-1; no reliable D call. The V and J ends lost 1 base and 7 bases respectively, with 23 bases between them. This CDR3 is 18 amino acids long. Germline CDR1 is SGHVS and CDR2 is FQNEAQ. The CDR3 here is CASSLESLAANAGNEQFF. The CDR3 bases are TGTGCCAGCAGCTTAGAATCCTTAGCCGCGAATGCCGGGAATGAGCAGTTCTTC.

CDR3 in DNA: TGTGCCATCAGCCCCCAGGGACAGGGAGATGAAGCTTTCTTT. This gives the protein CAISPQGQGDEAFF. The J gene is TRBJ1-1, the V gene TRBV10-3; TRBD1 aligns across 9 bases. There are 14 residues in the CDR3. The J segment lost 7 bases and the V segment lost 6 bases, leaving 9 bases of the junction unmatched. Germline CDR1 ENHRY, CDR2 SYGVKD.

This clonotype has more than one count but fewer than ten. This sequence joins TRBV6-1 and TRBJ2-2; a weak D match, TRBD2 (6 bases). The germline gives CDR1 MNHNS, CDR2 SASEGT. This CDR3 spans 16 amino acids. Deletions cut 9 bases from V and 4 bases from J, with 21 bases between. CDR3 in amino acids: CASMWESGVATGELFF. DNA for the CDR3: TGTGCCAGTATGTGGGAATCGGGAGTTGCCACCGGGGAGCTGTTTTTT.

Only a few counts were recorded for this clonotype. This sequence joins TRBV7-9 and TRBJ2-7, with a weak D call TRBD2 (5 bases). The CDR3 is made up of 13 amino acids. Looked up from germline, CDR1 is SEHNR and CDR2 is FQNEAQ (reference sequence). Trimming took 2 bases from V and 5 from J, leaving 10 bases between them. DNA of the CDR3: TGTGCCAGCAGCTTACCCGGGAACCACGAGCAGTACTTC. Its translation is CASSLPGNHEQYF.

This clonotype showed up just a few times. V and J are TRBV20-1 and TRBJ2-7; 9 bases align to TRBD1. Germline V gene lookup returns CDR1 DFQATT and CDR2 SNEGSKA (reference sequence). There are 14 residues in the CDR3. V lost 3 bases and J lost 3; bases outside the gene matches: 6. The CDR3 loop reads CSARPWGQGYEQYF. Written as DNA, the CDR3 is TGCAGTGCTAGGCCGTGGGGACAGGGCTACGAGCAGTACTTC.

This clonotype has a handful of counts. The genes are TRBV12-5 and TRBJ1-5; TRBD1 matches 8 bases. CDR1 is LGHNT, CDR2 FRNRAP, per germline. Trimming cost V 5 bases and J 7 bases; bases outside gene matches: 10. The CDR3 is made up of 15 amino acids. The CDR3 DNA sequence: TGTGCTAGTGGTGTGGGACAGGACGGGAGACAGCCCCAGCATTTT. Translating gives CASGVGQDGRQPQHF.

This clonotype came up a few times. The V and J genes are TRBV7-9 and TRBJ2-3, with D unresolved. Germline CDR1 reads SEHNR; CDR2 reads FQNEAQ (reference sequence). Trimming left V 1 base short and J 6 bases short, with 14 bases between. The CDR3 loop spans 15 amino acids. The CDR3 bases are TGTGCCAGCAGCTTAGTAACAGCCCCTCCGGATACGCAGTATTTT. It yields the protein CASSLVTAPPDTQYF.

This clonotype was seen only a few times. Written as DNA, the CDR3 is TGCGCCAGCAGCCAAGACGGACTAGCGGAAGAGACCCAGTACTTC. Translation: CASSQDGLAEETQYF. The J gene is TRBJ2-5, the V gene TRBV4-1; 10 bases line up with TRBD2. V lost 0 bases and J lost 3; bases outside the gene matches: 1. The CDR3 covers 15 residues. Germline V gene sequence: CDR1 MGHRA, CDR2 YSYEKL.